Sequencing of this T cell receptor (beta chain) was carried out in a study of neurological immune-mediated disorders (dated by TCRdb to about 2019). Regarding the study in general: Peripheral blood TCR-beta repertoires from patients with HTLV-I-associated myelopathy (HAM/TSP), patients with multiple sclerosis, and healthy controls were compared in the study using UMI-based sequencing. The roughly 110 TCR-beta libraries covered PBMC samples along with longitudinal samples, technical triplicates, and paired sorted CD4+ and CD8+ T-cell subsets. The cohort was made up of some 70 subjects, consisting of 14 HAM/TSP patients, roughly 35 multiple sclerosis patients and some 20 healthy controls.

Summary of the overall study and its limitations: Expanded clones from different subjects shared no identical CDR3 amino acid sequences, which suggests that TCR-beta repertoires were private in all groups. TCR clonal expansion was greatest in HAM/TSP patients and smallest in MS patients, who ranked below even healthy controls.

This clonotype has ten or more counts. This receptor's antigen is unknown. No quality values exist for individual bases; no much larger clone is one base distant. cDNA synthesis used template-switch 5'RACE with a primer carrying a 10-nucleotide random unique molecular identifier tagging each TCR transcript. Every sequencing run yielded over 170 million TCR-beta sequences covering 15-18 subjects. The RNeasy kit was used for extraction of total RNA. The KAPA Real-time Library Amplification kit was used to amplify TCR-beta VDJ regions with primers for the TCR constant region and the 5'RACE anchor. Sample indexes and Illumina adaptors were added in a first PCR, and a second PCR then increased library yield. The roughly 650 bp TCR product was size-selected on a 2% E-gel SizeSelection system after Ampure bead purification. Before pooling, library quality was checked on a Bioanalyzer, concentration was measured with Qubit, and libraries were quantified with the Kapa Library Quantification kit. An Illumina HiSeq 2500 sequenced the libraries paired-end 2 x 150 bp. To increase sequence diversity, roughly 24-31% phiX was spiked into each library pool. The authors' pipeline ran thus. The quality-filtered reads were processed with the UMI-based MiGEC pipeline, whose error correction step removed more than 80% of the raw TCR sequences. IMGT germline references were used for alignment of VDJ genes, and clonotypes were defined by a unique CDR3 amino acid sequence together with V-J genes. Clonal expansion, Shannon diversity, and CDR3 relatedness (CalcPairwiseDistances, ClusterSamples) were evaluated with VDJtools, and phylogenetic trees were built with CLCbio workbench. A clone was classed as expanded if it had 8 or more unique UMIs, a cutoff based on coefficient-of-variation modelling across technical triplicates. Using fastp trimming at Q25 and MiXCR clonotype assembly, TCRdb reanalyzed the public sequencing data and kept in-frame beta chains. Rows with one shared CDR3 protein collapse into an entry with the most common genes and DNA. TCRdb's processing, not the study's, gives the V and J calls here. The sample table lists 40,000 or so distinct CDR3 sequences, about 4.4% of them with a count of one. The ten largest clones represent approximately 8.8% of the sample.

The healthy controls were volunteers from blood banks in Maryland, USA. TCR libraries for sorted subsets were made from 1 million sorted CD4+ or CD8+ T cells. Peripheral blood underwent Ficoll-Hypaque density gradient centrifugation to isolate PBMCs, which were then cryopreserved in liquid nitrogen. Paired sorted CD4+ and CD8+ subsets came from healthy controls, HAM/TSP patients and MS patients. From cysteine to phenylalanine, the CDR3 is 13 amino acids long. Of the read, only the CDR3 DNA is kept; its 39 bases are in frame from base 1. At the junction V is shortened by 3 bases and J by 2 bases, with 8 bases in between. From a lookup of the germline V gene, CDR1 and CDR2 are SGHAT and FQNNGV.

This receptor was obtained from a man aged 18 to 30 in good health. The sequenced sample was CD4+ T cells from blood. This chain is built from TRBV11-2 and TRBJ2-7, with no reliable assignment of the D segment. The DNA sequence follows: TGTGCCAGCAGCTTCTCGGCCGCCTACGAGCAGTACTTC. The encoded protein is CASSFSAAYEQYF.